The 10 T cell receptor beta chains given below trace back to one sample, sequenced in a study of Ad26.COV2.S vaccination and SARS-CoV-2 variants. Profiling relied on immunoSEQ multiplex PCR, and the TCRdb table lists in-frame clones only, not all of them. The sample carries 350,000 to 400,000 clones, about 91% recorded once. Sample treatment: over 15 received Ad26.COV2.S at low or high dose, single or two shots; several received placebo; per-sample allocation not given. Sampling was done on day 63 after the first vaccine or placebo injection. Sequenced here: peripheral blood, sampled in a trial of Ad26.COV2.S vaccine versus placebo. The receptor source for this set is a person between 18 and 60 years old who received the Ad26.COV2.S COVID-19 vaccine or a placebo.

The chain carries TRBV28 and TRBJ2-7; D remains unclear. The CDR3 has 18 amino acids. V was clipped by 3 bases and J by 0 bases, with 21 bases between them. CDR1 and CDR2 from the germline V gene are MDHEN and SYDVKM. The CDR3 coding sequence is TGTGCCAGCAGTTTTCTATGGTCTCCCCAGCGCGTCTCCTACGAGCAGTACTTC. Encoded protein: CASSFLWSPQRVSYEQYF.

The chain links TRBV5-4 to TRBJ2-1, with 7 positions matching TRBD1. The trim removed 0 bases at V and 7 bases at J, leaving 7 bases unmatched. Looked up from germline, CDR1 is SGHNT and CDR2 is YYREEE (reference sequence). CDR3 length equals 15 residues. The CDR3 spells CASSLGATGRNEQFF. CDR3 coding DNA: TGTGCCAGCAGCTTGGGGGCGACAGGGCGGAATGAGCAGTTCTTC. The full variable domain, its missing parts supplied by reference TRBV5-4 and TRBJ2-1, is ETGVTQSPTHLIKTRGQQVTLRCSSQSGHNTVSWYQQALGQGPQFIFQYYREEENGRGNFPPRFSGLQFPNYSSELNVNALELDDSALYLCASSLGATGRNEQFFGPGTRLTVL.

The rearrangement joins TRBV27 to TRBJ1-4; tentative D call: TRBD1 (5 bases). The CDR3 has 14 residues. Looked up from germline, CDR1 is MNHEY and CDR2 is SMNVEV (reference sequence). V was shortened by 7 bases and J by 8 bases, with 17 bases between the two germline ends. The CDR3 region is CASNSRGAGEKLFF. The CDR3 DNA follows: TGTGCCAGCAACAGCAGAGGGGCCGGGGAAAAACTGTTTTTT.

The rearrangement uses TRBV5-4 and TRBJ2-2; weak D call: TRBD1 (6 bases). Trimming removed 5 bases from V and 7 bases from J, with 15 bases in between. This CDR3 is 14 amino acids long. Germline V gene sequence: CDR1 SGHNT, CDR2 YYREEE (reference sequence). The chain's CDR3 is CASRPDQGIGELFF. The DNA for the CDR3 is TGTGCCAGCAGGCCCGACCAGGGGATCGGGGAGCTGTTTTTT.

The chain combines TRBV19 with TRBJ2-7; D assignment may be TRBD1 or TRBD2 (5 bases each). Deletions cut 5 bases from V and 1 base from J, with 12 bases between. Germline V gene sequence: CDR1 LNHDA, CDR2 SQIVND (reference sequence). CDR3 length: 14 residues. The CDR3 sequence is CASSWTGPSYEQYF. DNA of the CDR3: TGTGCCAGTAGTTGGACGGGACCTTCCTACGAGCAGTACTTC.

V gene TRBV18 combines with J gene TRBJ2-5, with a possible D match to TRBD2 (7 bases). The CDR3 covers 15 residues. Germline CDR1 and CDR2: KGHSH and LQKENI. Trimming pared 6 bases from V and 2 bases from J, leaving 16 bases between. CDR3 nucleotides: TGTGCCAGCTCTGCGGTCGGGGGGCTGCAAGAGACCCAGTACTTC. It translates to CASSAVGGLQETQYF. Filled out from reference TRBV18 and TRBJ2-5, the complete variable domain reads NAGVMQNPRHLVRRRGQEARLRCSPMKGHSHVYWYRQLPEEGLKFMVYLQKENIIDESGMPKERFSAEFPKEGPSILRIQQVVRGDSAAYFCASSAVGGLQETQYFGPGTRLLVL.

J is TRBJ1-6 and V is TRBV18; D gene ambiguous. V was cut by 2 bases and J by 0 bases, with 8 bases left in between. CDR1 KGHSH and CDR2 LQKENI come from the germline V gene. This CDR3 is built from 16 residues. In DNA form, the CDR3 reads TGTGCCAGCTCACCAATGGAACGCTCCTATAATTCACCCCTCCACTTT. Translated, it gives CASSPMERSYNSPLHF.

The V call is TRBV19, the J call TRBJ1-5, with D unclear. The length of the CDR3 is 15 residues. Trimming removed 5 bases from V and 5 bases from J, with 16 bases in between. The germline V gene encodes CDR1 LNHDA and CDR2 SQIVND (reference sequence). CDR3 DNA: TGTGCCAGTAGTCAAGAATTGCCCCGACATCAGCCCCAGCATTTT. It yields the protein CASSQELPRHQPQHF. Combining the CDR3 with reference TRBV19 and TRBJ1-5 gives the whole variable domain DGGITQSPKYLFRKEGQNVTLSCEQNLNHDAMYWYRQDPGQGLRLIYYSQIVNDFQKGDIAEGYSVSREKKESFPLTVTSAQKNPTAFYLCASSQELPRHQPQHFGDGTRLSIL.

The chain uses TRBV7-9 and TRBJ1-3; no firm D call. V was pared by 5 bases and J by 0 bases, with 5 bases between. CDR1 and CDR2 (germline): SEHNR, FQNEAQ (reference sequence). The CDR3 sequence is 13 residues long. The CDR3: CASSLNSGNTIYF. CDR3 nucleotide sequence: TGTGCCAGCAGCCTTAACTCTGGAAACACCATATATTTT.

V usage is TRBV11-3 and J usage is TRBJ2-5, with D possibly being TRBD1 (5 bases). The V end lost 10 bases, the J end lost 4 bases, and 19 bases lay between the germline ends. Germline V gene sequence: CDR1 SGHNT, CDR2 YENEEA. The CDR3 runs to 14 residues. The CDR3 loop is CANHPRQFGETQYF. The CDR3, as DNA: TGTGCCAACCATCCAAGACAGTTTGGAGAGACCCAGTACTTC.